The 20 T cell receptor beta chains in this list originate from one sample, sequenced in a study of blood T cells in healthy people across ages. The use of a sample-barcoded 5' primer and a J-beta primer mix characterized a second PCR of about 7 to 12 cycles. Using its own MiXCR run on the 5' RACE reads, TCRdb lists one record per CDR3 protein. The repertoire holds some 750,000 distinct CDR3 sequences, with about a fifth as singletons. Sequencing input: blood. Every receptor here comes from a man aged 70-80 years in good health.

V gene TRBV7-2 combines with J gene TRBJ1-4; 10 nucleotides line up with TRBD1. Germline CDR1 and CDR2: SGHTA and FQGNSA. The CDR3 is 15 amino acids. Unmatched junction bases numbered 8, after V lost 4 bases and J lost 9 bases. The CDR3 loop reads CASSSGQGEAKKLFF. The CDR3 nucleotides are TGTGCCAGCAGCTCTGGACAGGGGGAAGCAAAAAAACTGTTTTTT.

The V and J genes are TRBV15 and TRBJ2-2, with 8 bases identical to TRBD2. The CDR3 runs to 17 residues. CDR1 and CDR2 from the germline V gene are LNHNV and YYDKDF (reference sequence). V was clipped by 0 bases and J by 8 bases; unmatched bases: 11. The CDR3 region is CATSRDSGTSRRGELFF. CDR3 sequence (DNA): TGTGCCACCAGCAGAGATTCCGGGACTAGTCGGCGAGGGGAGCTGTTTTTT.

The sample holds a few counts of this clonotype. The CDR3 here is CASSLVSRDDLSYEQYV. CDR3 nucleotide sequence: TGTGCCAGCAGCTTGGTCTCAAGAGACGACCTTTCCTACGAGCAGTACGTC. The rearrangement links TRBV5-5 to TRBJ2-7; no definite D call. V lost 0 bases, J lost 1 base, and 17 bases lay in between. Germline CDR1 SGHKS, CDR2 YYEKEE (reference sequence). The CDR3 runs 17 residues.

The V and J genes are TRBV5-5 and TRBJ1-2; D is uncertain. Trimming pared 2 bases from V and 4 bases from J, leaving 12 bases between. Germline V gives CDR1 SGHKS, CDR2 YYEKEE (reference sequence). The CDR3 extends over 14 amino acids. CDR3 amino acids: CASSFGTAAYGYTF. The CDR3, as DNA: TGTGCCAGCAGCTTCGGCACGGCAGCCTATGGCTACACCTTC.

The genes are TRBV12-3 or TRBV12-4 and TRBJ1-1; 7 bases are a match to TRBD1. The CDR3 runs to 14 residues. J gave up 5 bases and V 5 bases, and 8 bases lay outside the gene matches. DNA of the CDR3: TGTGCCAGCAGTCCAGACAGGGAGAGAACTGAAGCTTTCTTT. Its translation is CASSPDRERTEAFF.

This clonotype appeared a few times. The J gene is TRBJ2-1, the V gene TRBV2, with D perhaps TRBD2 (7 bases). This CDR3 is built from 13 residues. The V end was cut by 3 bases, the J end by 9 bases, with 12 bases between. Germline V gene lookup returns CDR1 SNHLY and CDR2 FYNNEI. The CDR3 sequence is CASSDAGAGEQFF. CDR3 DNA: TGTGCCAGCAGTGATGCGGGGGCGGGTGAGCAGTTCTTC.

A few counts support this clonotype. V and J are TRBV30 and TRBJ2-2; D is unclear. Trimming cost V 4 bases and J 4 bases, with 7 bases left between them. This CDR3 spans 12 amino acids. Germline values: CDR1 GTSNPN, CDR2 SVGIG (reference sequence). Here the CDR3 DNA reads TGTGCCTGGAATCGTATCACCGGGGAGCTGTTTTTT. Its translation: CAWNRITGELFF.

V usage is TRBV3-1 and J usage is TRBJ2-1; either TRBD1 or TRBD2 may fit D (6 bases each). The CDR3 has 16 residues. Germline V lookup: CDR1 LGHDT, CDR2 YNNKEL (reference sequence). Trimming removed 2 bases at V and 4 bases at J, with 15 bases between. This chain's CDR3 is CASSQRGGGHYNEQFF. CDR3 DNA sequence: TGTGCCAGCAGCCAAAGAGGTGGGGGGCATTACAATGAGCAGTTCTTC.

The chain employs TRBV20-1 and TRBJ1-1; D is undetermined. The V end was cut by 1 base, the J end by 8 bases, with 11 bases between. The germline V gene has CDR1 DFQATT and CDR2 SNEGSKA (reference sequence). There are 12 residues in the CDR3. CDR3 in amino acids: CSARGPSREAFF. The CDR3 DNA follows: TGCAGTGCTAGAGGGCCCTCGAGGGAAGCTTTCTTT.

In this sample, this clonotype turned up a few times. The V call is TRBV27, the J call TRBJ1-6; 10 bases map to TRBD1. Germline V gene sequence: CDR1 MNHEY, CDR2 SMNVEV (reference sequence). V dropped 3 bases and J dropped 14; count of bases not matched to a gene: 10. The CDR3 covers 15 residues. The chain's CDR3 is CASSFTQGQGMALHF. CDR3 in DNA: TGTGCCAGCAGTTTCACCCAGGGACAGGGGATGGCCCTCCACTTT.

The CDR3 bases are TGCAGTGCTAGTTGGGACAGGGGGGGTCTTTACGAGCAGTACTTC. It yields the protein CSASWDRGGLYEQYF. This chain joins TRBV20-1 and TRBJ2-7; 11 bases map to TRBD1. The CDR3 runs to 15 residues. After removal of 3 bases from V and 4 bases from J, the junction contained 8 bases not matched to a gene. Germline CDR1 is DFQATT and CDR2 is SNEGSKA (reference sequence).

V gene TRBV20-1 combines with J gene TRBJ2-5; D gene unclear. The end of the DNA fits TRBJ2-7 better, so the J call may be wrong. This CDR3 is built from 11 residues. Germline V CDR1 and CDR2: DFQATT, SNEGSKA (reference sequence). Here the CDR3 DNA reads TGCAGTGCCTCGATCTCCTACGAGCAGTACTTC. Its translation: CSASISYEQYF.

The CDR3 region is CAISEGVSLYF. Here the CDR3 DNA reads TGTGCCATCAGTGAAGGAGTTTCTTTGTATTTT. V is TRBV10-3 and J is TRBJ2-3; D call uncertain. Deletions cut 3 bases from V and 14 bases from J, with 12 bases between. Per germline, CDR1 ENHRY and CDR2 SYGVKD. This CDR3 region has 11 residues.

This clonotype was seen many times. The rearrangement uses TRBV20-1 and TRBJ2-7; 11 nucleotides agree with TRBD1. J was trimmed by 4 bases and V by 6 bases; bases with no gene match: 8. This CDR3 contains 14 residues. Germline CDR1 and CDR2: DFQATT and SNEGSKA (reference sequence). CDR3 amino acids: CSAPPGTGGYEQYF. In nucleotides, the CDR3 is TGCAGTGCCCCCCCTGGGACAGGGGGTTACGAGCAGTACTTC.

J is TRBJ2-5 and V is TRBV3-1; D gene uncertain. CDR1 is LGHDT and CDR2 is YNNKEL in the germline V gene (reference sequence). The CDR3 runs to 15 residues. V lost 4 bases and J lost 1, with 13 bases in between. The CDR3 sequence is CASSLLVLSQETQYF. In nucleotides, the CDR3 is TGTGCCAGCAGCCTCCTAGTTCTGAGCCAAGAGACCCAGTACTTC.

The chain is built from TRBV20-1 and TRBJ2-3; 8 bases are a match to TRBD2. The ends lost 0 bases at V and 3 bases at J; junction bases unmatched: 8. Germline V gene data show CDR1 as DFQATT and CDR2 as SNEGSKA (reference sequence). CDR3 length: 16 amino acids. CDR3 sequence (DNA): TGCAGTGCTAGAGACCTTAGCGGGATATGGACAGATACGCAGTATTTT. Translating gives CSARDLSGIWTDTQYF.

CDR3 region: CASSFYRGTGDTQYF. The CDR3 DNA is TGTGCCAGCAGTTTCTACAGGGGGACGGGAGATACGCAGTATTTT. The J gene is TRBJ2-3, the V gene TRBV12-3 or TRBV12-4; 8 bases match TRBD1. V trimming: 3 bases; J trimming: 5 bases; junction bases outside the gene matches: 7. The CDR3 loop spans 15 amino acids.

V gene TRBV27 combines with J gene TRBJ2-3; TRBD1 might be the D (7 bases). V was trimmed by 1 base and J by 5 bases, leaving 13 bases between them. Germline V lookup: CDR1 MNHEY, CDR2 SMNVEV (reference sequence). The CDR3 spans 15 residues. The DNA for the CDR3 is TGTGCCAGCAGTTTATTGGAGGGGGCCAAAGATACGCAGTATTTT. It is translated as CASSLLEGAKDTQYF.

This clonotype was recorded a few times. This chain links TRBV5-1 with TRBJ1-1, with D perhaps TRBD1 (6 bases). The ends were cut back, 6 bases at V and 6 bases at J, with 12 bases in the middle. Per germline, CDR1 SGHRS and CDR2 YFSETQ. The CDR3 has 12 residues. The CDR3 reads CASTGGGAEAFF. The DNA for the CDR3 is TGCGCCAGCACCGGAGGGGGGGCTGAAGCTTTCTTT.

The J gene is TRBJ2-5, the V gene TRBV20-1; D not resolved. The CDR3 totals 14 residues. Per germline, CDR1 DFQATT and CDR2 SNEGSKA (reference sequence). V lost 4 bases, J lost 5 bases, and 17 bases lay in between. The CDR3 protein is CSATTPRTAETQYF. DNA of the CDR3: TGCAGTGCTACCACCCCCCGAACGGCGGAGACCCAGTACTTC.